This TCR beta chain was captured by sequencing in a study of persistence of HIV-infected CD4 T cells (TCRdb year 2020). For context, the study as a whole: The study isolated CMV- and HIV-1 Gag-responding CD4+ T cells from ART-treated individuals to examine antigen-driven clonal expansion of HIV-1-infected cells. Peripheral blood samples of up to roughly 200 mL were collected at multiple time points, except for a couple of participants, who underwent leukapheresis at a single time point. For the TCR cluster analysis across participants, roughly eight participants were included for CMV and about seven participants for Gag. Proviral sequencing was used to assess clonality among infected cells, whereas TCRbeta sequencing gauged the clonality of all cells within each sorted population. The median time participants had been on suppressive ART was less than 10 years. The research as a whole found: Only a small number of individuals took part in the study, and only a limited range of antigens was tested. Within the same sorted populations, how oligoclonal the TCRs were correlated with how oligoclonal the proviruses were. Degenerate expanded CDR3beta sequences were enriched in antigen-responding cells, suggesting convergent selection of CD4+ responses to CMV and Gag. TCRbeta richness in CMV- and Gag-responding cells was significantly lower than in anti-CD3/anti-CD28-responding cells; CMV-responding cells had higher oligoclonality than CD3/CD28-stimulated and Gag-responding cells. Bulk TCR analyses could not be limited to the rare CMV-responding cells that actually contained HIV-1 proviruses.

The immunoSEQ hsTCRB assay version 4 in survey mode was used to sequence TCRbeta repertoires from genomic DNA. Genomic DNA was diluted to 7.5 to 10 ng/uL, and up to roughly 1 ug per sample was used for TCRbeta sequencing. On the authors' methods: TCRbeta data analysis was done in ImmunoSeq Analyzer 3.0, and diversity was calculated on productive nucleotide rearrangements. Using the Immunarch R package, the improved Chao index served to estimate lower-bound TCR diversity and the Gini coefficient served to estimate clonality. Different nucleotide rearrangements encoding the same CDR3beta amino acid sequence were counted as distinct clonotypes. Differential abundance analysis found TCRbeta sequences that were significantly enriched in antigen-responding cells compared with anti-CD3/anti-CD28-activated cells. GLIPH2 grouped TCRs by predicted peptide-MHC specificity, both within each participant and across combined participant data sets. Held by TCRdb, this immuneACCESS table contains in-frame sequences only and omits some clones. Under half of the omission traces to an unresolved V gene where checked; the cause of the rest is unknown. That table gives V, J and clone size, and the DNA gave D and trimming. For this sample there are 50,000 or so clones; 75% to 85% appear just once. The ten biggest clones cover less than 3% of the sample.

The germline V gene yields KGHSH for CDR1 and LQKENI for CDR2. The CDR3 runs 14 amino acids, cysteine and phenylalanine included. The retained sequence is limited to the CDR3, 42 bases, with the frame set at the first base. V and J are truncated by 2 bases and 0 bases respectively, leaving an intervening sequence of 5 bases. The treatment or condition tag for this specimen amounts to: suppressive antiretroviral therapy. Lysates of CMV-infected fibroblasts at 10 ug/mL were used to stimulate the cells. Memory populations depleted of antigen-responding cells were obtained by sorting nonresponding CD40L-negative CD69-negative CD45RO-high memory CD4+ T cells. Participants were HIV-1-infected adults who started suppressive ART during chronic infection. Participants had undetectable plasma HIV-1 RNA below 50 copies/mL for at least 4 years. To be included, participants needed a CD4+ T cell count above 400 cells/uL and a positive CMV serology. Before stimulation, PBMCs were isolated using density centrifugation and depleted of CD8+ T cells. For roughly 19 hours, CD8-depleted PBMCs were stimulated with anti-CD28/CD49d costimulation, a CD40-blocking antibody, and enfuvirtide, which was added to prevent new infections. Sorting was done on either a Beckman Coulter MoFlo Legacy or an XDP sorter, and propidium iodide was used to exclude dead cells. The QIAamp DNA Mini Kit was used for genomic DNA extraction from samples above one million cells, and the Quick-DNA Microprep Kit was used otherwise.

On this clone itself: Its cognate antigen has yet to be identified. No much larger clonotype is one base removed from it; base qualities were not supplied.

Recombination linked TRBV18 to TRBJ1-5, with no confidently assigned D gene. Sequencing used CD4+ T cells sorted from PBMCs after approximately 19-hour stimulation, obtained from a patient who received antiretroviral therapy. In the paper's terms, the cell subset or site label means: CD40L-CD69- CD45RO-high memory CD4 T cells not responding to CMV lysate. This sequence was found in an adult man with HIV who was CMV-seropositive. At the DNA level, the sequence is TGTGCCAGCTCACCAGGGAGTAGCAATCAGCCCCAGCATTTT. It encodes CASSPGSSNQPQHF. Here the CDR3 is joined to the reference TRBV18 and TRBJ1-5 genes, and the full variable domain is: NAGVMQNPRHLVRRRGQEARLRCSPMKGHSHVYWYRQLPEEGLKFMVYLQKENIIDESGMPKERFSAEFPKEGPSILRIQQVVRGDSAAYFCASSPGSSNQPQHFGDGTRLSIL.